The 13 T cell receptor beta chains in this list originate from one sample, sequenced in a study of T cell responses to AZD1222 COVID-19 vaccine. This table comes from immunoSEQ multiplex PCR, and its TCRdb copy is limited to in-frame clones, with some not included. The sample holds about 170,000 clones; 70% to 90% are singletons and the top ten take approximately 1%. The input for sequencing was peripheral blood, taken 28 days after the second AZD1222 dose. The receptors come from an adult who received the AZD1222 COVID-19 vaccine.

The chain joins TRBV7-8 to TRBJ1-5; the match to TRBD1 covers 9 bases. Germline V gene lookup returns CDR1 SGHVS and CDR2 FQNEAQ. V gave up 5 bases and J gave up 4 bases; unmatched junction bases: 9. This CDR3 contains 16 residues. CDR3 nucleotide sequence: TGTGCCAGCAGCGGGGGACAGGGTGGTGTAAATCAGCCCCAGCATTTT. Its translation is CASSGGQGGVNQPQHF.

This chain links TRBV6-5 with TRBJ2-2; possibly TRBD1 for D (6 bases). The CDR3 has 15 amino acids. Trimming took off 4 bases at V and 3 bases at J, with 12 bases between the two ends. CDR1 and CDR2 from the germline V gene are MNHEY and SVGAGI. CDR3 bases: TGTGCCAGCAGTTGGACCGGACAGTACACCGGGGAGCTGTTTTTT. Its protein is CASSWTGQYTGELFF.

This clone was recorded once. CDR3 sequence (DNA): TGTGCCAGCAGCCGAACGCAGGACAGGGGGCTCGGGGAGCTGTTTTTT. Its translation is CASSRTQDRGLGELFF. The V and J genes are TRBV4-2 and TRBJ2-2, with 11 bases that match TRBD1. The CDR3 is 16 residues long. The V gene end was trimmed by 4 bases and the J gene end by 7 bases; junction bases not matched to a gene: 8. Germline assignment: CDR1 LGHNA and CDR2 YNFKEQ.

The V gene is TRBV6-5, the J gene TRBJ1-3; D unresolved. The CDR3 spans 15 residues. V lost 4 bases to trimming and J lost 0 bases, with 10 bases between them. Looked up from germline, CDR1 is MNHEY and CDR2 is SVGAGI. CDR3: CASSSSGSSGNTIYF. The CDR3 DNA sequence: TGTGCCAGCAGTTCTTCCGGGAGCTCTGGAAACACCATATATTTT.

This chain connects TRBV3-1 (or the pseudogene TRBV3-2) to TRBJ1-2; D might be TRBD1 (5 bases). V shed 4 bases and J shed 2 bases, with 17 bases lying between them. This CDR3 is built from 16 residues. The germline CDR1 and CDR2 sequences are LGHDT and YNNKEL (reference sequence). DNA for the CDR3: TGTGCCAGCAGCCGGAGGGGCACAGGTGTCAACTATGGCTACACCTTC. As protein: CASSRRGTGVNYGYTF.

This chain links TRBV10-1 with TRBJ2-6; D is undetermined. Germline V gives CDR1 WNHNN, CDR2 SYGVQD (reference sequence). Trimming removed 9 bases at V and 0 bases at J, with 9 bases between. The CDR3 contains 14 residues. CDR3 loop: CASKQSSGANVLTF. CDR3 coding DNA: TGCGCCAGTAAACAGAGCTCTGGGGCCAACGTCCTGACTTTC.

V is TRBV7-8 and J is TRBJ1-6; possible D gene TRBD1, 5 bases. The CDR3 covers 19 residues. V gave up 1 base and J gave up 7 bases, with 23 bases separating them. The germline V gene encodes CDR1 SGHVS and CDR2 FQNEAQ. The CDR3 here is CASSLEVFVVQEKNSPLHF. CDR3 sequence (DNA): TGTGCCAGCAGCTTAGAGGTGTTTGTTGTACAGGAAAAGAATTCACCCCTCCACTTT.

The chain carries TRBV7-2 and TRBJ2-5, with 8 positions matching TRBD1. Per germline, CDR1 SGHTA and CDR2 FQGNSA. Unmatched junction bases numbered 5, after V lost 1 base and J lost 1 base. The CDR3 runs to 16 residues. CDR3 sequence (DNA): TGTGCCAGCAGCTTAGGAACAGGGGGAGGCCAAGAGACCCAGTACTTC. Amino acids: CASSLGTGGGQETQYF.

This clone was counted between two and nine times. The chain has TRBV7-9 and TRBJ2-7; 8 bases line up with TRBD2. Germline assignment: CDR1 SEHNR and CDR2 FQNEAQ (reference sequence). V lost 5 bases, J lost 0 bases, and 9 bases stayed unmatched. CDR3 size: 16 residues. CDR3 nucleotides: TGTGCCAGCAGCACAGGCCCAGGGACTAGCTCCTACGAGCAGTACTTC. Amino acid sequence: CASSTGPGTSSYEQYF.

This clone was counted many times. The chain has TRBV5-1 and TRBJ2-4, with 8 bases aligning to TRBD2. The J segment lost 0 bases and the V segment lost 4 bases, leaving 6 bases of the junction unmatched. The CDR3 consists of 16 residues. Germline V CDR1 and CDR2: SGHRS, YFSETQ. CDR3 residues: CASSPPGGLAKNIQYF. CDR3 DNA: TGCGCCAGCAGCCCCCCGGGGGGGCTAGCCAAAAACATTCAGTACTTC.

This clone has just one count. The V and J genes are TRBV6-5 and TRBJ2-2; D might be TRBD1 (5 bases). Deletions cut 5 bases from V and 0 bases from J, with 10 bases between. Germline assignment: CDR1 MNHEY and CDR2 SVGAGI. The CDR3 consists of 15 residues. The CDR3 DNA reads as TGTGCCAGCAGTCGACAGACCGCGAACACCGGGGAGCTGTTTTTT. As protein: CASSRQTANTGELFF.

The CDR3 protein is CASSQVGGEDTQYF. CDR3 bases: TGTGCCAGCAGCCAAGTTGGCGGCGAAGATACGCAGTATTTT. The chain carries TRBV3-1 (or the pseudogene TRBV3-2) and TRBJ2-3; unclear D gene. The CDR3 length is 14 residues. Between the trimmed V and J ends, which lost 1 base and 5 bases, there was a span of 10 bases. Germline lookup yields CDR1 LGHDT and CDR2 YNNKEL (reference sequence).

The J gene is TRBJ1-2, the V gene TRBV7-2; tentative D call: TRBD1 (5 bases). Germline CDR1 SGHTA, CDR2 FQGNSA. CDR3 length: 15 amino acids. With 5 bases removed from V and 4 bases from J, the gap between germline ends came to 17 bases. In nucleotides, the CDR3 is TGTGCCAGCAGCCAACAATACGACAGCCTCTATGGCTACACCTTC. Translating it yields CASSQQYDSLYGYTF.